The 25 T cell receptor beta chains below all came from one sample that was sequenced in a study of regulatory T cells in long-lasting Graves disease. The time point here: newly diagnosed GD, antithyroid drugs for less than 3 months. PBMCs were the source of the RNA used for TCR sequencing. Researchers made TCR beta libraries by using iRepertoire HTBI primers and running Arm-PCR on CDR3 regions. Each CDR3 protein gets one entry after TCRdb re-called the multiplex PCR reads with MiXCR. Of more than 400,000 distinct CDR3 sequences listed, about 17% were seen once; the top ten hold over 9%. The data were also submitted as part of a second study, on T cells in Graves' hyperthyroidism and ophthalmopathy.

The starting material was peripheral blood mononuclear cells (PBMCs), obtained at new diagnosis, from a patient treated with antithyroid drugs. Receptor source: a man aged 35-49 years with Graves disease.

This clonotype came up many times. The chain recombines TRBV30 with TRBJ2-7; D is ambiguous. The CDR3 is made up of 13 amino acids. Germline V gene lookup returns CDR1 GTSNPN and CDR2 SVGIG (reference sequence). The V end lost 0 bases, the J end lost 3 bases, and 9 bases lay between the germline ends. The CDR3 spells CAWSVQRNYEQYF. The CDR3 bases are TGTGCCTGGAGTGTCCAGAGAAACTACGAGCAGTACTTC.

Ten or more counts support this clonotype. This chain connects TRBV28 to TRBJ1-2; D unclear. Germline-derived CDR1 and CDR2 are MDHEN and SYDVKM. There are 17 residues in the CDR3. The V gene lost 4 bases and the J gene lost 2 bases, with 20 bases spanning the gap. CDR3 sequence: CASSSEIRFTDNYGYTF. The CDR3 nucleotides are TGTGCCAGCAGTTCCGAGATTAGATTCACGGACAACTATGGCTACACCTTC.

Many counts were recorded for this clonotype. The chain carries TRBV20-1 and TRBJ2-7, with 7 bases fitting TRBD2. The V gene's germline CDR1 is DFQATT and CDR2 SNEGSKA (reference sequence). With 5 bases clipped from V and 2 bases from J, the junction kept 9 bases outside the gene matches. The CDR3 is 14 residues long. As DNA, the CDR3 is TGCAGTGCTCAACCAGCGGGACTCGCCTACGAGCAGTACTTC. It yields the protein CSAQPAGLAYEQYF.

This clonotype was seen a few times. This chain uses TRBV9 with TRBJ2-1; 14 bases fit TRBD2. Germline loops: CDR1 SGDLS, CDR2 YYNGEE. With V trimmed by 3 bases and J by 2 bases, 1 base remained unmatched. This CDR3 spans 16 amino acids. In DNA, the CDR3 is TGTGCCAGCAGCGAGGGACTAGCGGGGGCCTACAATGAGCAGTTCTTC. Its protein product is CASSEGLAGAYNEQFF.

The chain recombines TRBV12-3 or TRBV12-4 with TRBJ1-5, with a weak D call TRBD1 (6 bases). There are 15 residues in the CDR3. The ends were cut back, 5 bases at V and 5 bases at J, with 16 bases in the middle. This chain's CDR3 is CASSADRLPDQPQHF. The CDR3 region has the DNA TGTGCCAGCAGTGCTGACAGGTTACCGGATCAGCCCCAGCATTTT.

This clonotype was counted a few times. This rearrangement joins TRBV28 to TRBJ2-4; no clear D gene. The germline V gene has CDR1 MDHEN and CDR2 SYDVKM. The CDR3 is 14 residues long. Between the trimmed V and J ends, which lost 8 bases and 5 bases, there was a span of 16 bases. For the CDR3, the DNA is TGTGCCAGCGGGGTCAGTCTTGCGGAAAACATTCAGTACTTC. Its translation: CASGVSLAENIQYF.

The table lists this clonotype with many counts. The CDR3, as DNA: TGCAGTGCTCCGCACAGGGTCTACAATGAGCAGTTCTTC. Translating gives CSAPHRVYNEQFF. The chain recombines TRBV20-1 with TRBJ2-1; the D gene is possibly TRBD1 (6 bases). Trimming removed 5 bases from V and 3 bases from J, with 11 bases in between. CDR1 and CDR2 (germline): DFQATT, SNEGSKA (reference sequence). The CDR3 is 13 amino acids.

This clonotype was seen a handful of times. The chain uses TRBV5-1 and TRBJ2-2, with 8 positions matching TRBD1. The CDR3 totals 15 residues. After removal of 2 bases from V and 3 bases from J, the junction contained 3 bases not matched to a gene. Germline CDR1 reads SGHRS; CDR2 reads YFSETQ. DNA of the CDR3: TGCGCCAGCAGCTTCTTACAGGGGGACACCGGGGAGCTGTTTTTT. It translates to CASSFLQGDTGELFF.

V and J are TRBV14 and TRBJ2-3; TRBD2 matches 7 bases. The V gene's germline CDR1 is SGHDN and CDR2 FVKESK. V trimming: 0 bases; J trimming: 8 bases; junction bases outside the gene matches: 20. The CDR3 extends over 19 amino acids. The CDR3, as DNA: TGTGCCAGCAGCCAAGAAGAAGAAACACGACTAGCAGGAAGGGGTACGCAGTATTTT. It specifies CASSQEEETRLAGRGTQYF.

This clonotype was observed many times. The chain recombines TRBV5-1 with TRBJ2-7; weak D call: TRBD2 (6 bases). Per the germline V gene, CDR1 is SGHRS and CDR2 is YFSETQ. The CDR3 consists of 13 residues. V lost 0 bases and J 9 bases, leaving 13 bases between the germline ends. The CDR3 DNA is TGCGCCAGCAGCTTGGACAGGACCGGGGGGCAGTACTTC. It is translated as CASSLDRTGGQYF.

In its sample, this clonotype was seen many times. J is TRBJ2-7 and V is TRBV27; possible D gene TRBD1, 6 bases. Germline CDR1 is MNHEY and CDR2 is SMNVEV (reference sequence). The CDR3 consists of 13 residues. V was cut by 8 bases and J by 3 bases, with 14 bases left in between. CDR3 nucleotides: TGTGCCAGCGGCCGGACAGTCGACTACGAGCAGTACTTC. As protein: CASGRTVDYEQYF.

This clonotype has ten or more counts. The rearrangement links TRBV28 to TRBJ2-7; D gene unclear. Trimming left V 4 bases short and J 5 bases short, with 6 bases between. The CDR3 covers 11 residues. Germline loops: CDR1 MDHEN, CDR2 SYDVKM. Here the CDR3 DNA reads TGTGCCAGCAGTTCCTTAAACGAGCAGTACTTC. Amino acids: CASSSLNEQYF.

This clonotype was seen ten or more times. The chain joins TRBV27 to TRBJ2-7; 9 nucleotides line up with TRBD2. Germline V gene lookup returns CDR1 MNHEY and CDR2 SMNVEV (reference sequence). This CDR3 has 13 residues. After removal of 4 bases from V and 5 bases from J, the junction contained 3 bases not matched to a gene. CDR3 sequence reads: CASSWTSEDEQYF. The CDR3 DNA reads TGTGCCAGCAGTTGGACTAGCGAGGACGAGCAGTACTTC.

J is TRBJ2-7 and V is TRBV7-8, with 7 bases that match TRBD2. This CDR3 contains 15 residues. The germline V gene has CDR1 SGHVS and CDR2 FQNEAQ. Trimming took 2 bases from V and 1 from J; bases not matched to a gene: 5. CDR3 loop: CASSLRGGISYEQYF. The CDR3 DNA follows: TGTGCCAGCAGCTTACGCGGGGGAATATCCTACGAGCAGTACTTC. Supplemented by reference TRBV7-8 and TRBJ2-7, the full variable domain reads GAGVSQSPRYKVAKRGQDVALRCDPISGHVSLFWYQQALGQGPEFLTYFQNEAQLDKSGLPSDRFFAERPEGSVSTLKIQRTQQEDSAVYLCASSLRGGISYEQYFGPGTRLTVT.

This clonotype was detected many times. The genes are TRBV29-1 and TRBJ1-5; no reliable D call. The CDR3 is 13 residues long. Germline V gene data show CDR1 as SQVTM and CDR2 as ANQGSEA. The ends were cut back, 8 bases at V and 0 bases at J, with 11 bases in the middle. The CDR3 sequence is CSTGEYSNQPQHF. CDR3 bases: TGCAGCACCGGAGAGTATAGCAATCAGCCCCAGCATTTT.

About this clonotype: This may stem from a read error, because a much larger clone lies one nucleotide away. The CDR3 ends on some other residue instead of the conserved phenylalanine or tryptophan, so this is likely a read error. The chain couples TRBV30 to TRBJ1-1; D is perhaps TRBD1 (5 bases). CDR1 is GTSNPN, CDR2 SVGIG, per germline (reference sequence). The CDR3 length is 13 residues. Trimming cost V 4 bases and J 4 bases, with 13 bases left between them. DNA for the CDR3: TGTGCCTGGATCGGGGACTTTCGCACTGAAGCTTTCTCT. Translation: CAWIGDFRTEAFS.

Concerning this clonotype: One junction end disagrees with the germline gene, perhaps due to a read error. The J gene is TRBJ1-2, the V gene TRBV6-5; D might be TRBD1 (5 bases). The CDR3 covers 14 residues. Germline V CDR1 and CDR2: MNHEY, SVGAGI. CDR3 nucleotides: TGTGCCAGCGGTTACTCGAAAGGGGACCGGGGCTACACCTTC. Translation: CASGYSKGDRGYTF.

Comment on this clonotype: This may stem from a read error, because a much larger clone lies one nucleotide away. The CDR3 does not close with the conserved phenylalanine or tryptophan, likely indicating a read error. The rearrangement uses TRBV30 and TRBJ1-5, with D uncertain. Trimming cost V 2 bases and J 3 bases, with 8 bases left between them. The CDR3 length is 13 residues. Germline V gene sequence: CDR1 GTSNPN, CDR2 SVGIG (reference sequence). CDR3 coding DNA: TGTGCCTGGAGTACGGAGGCCAATCAGCCCCAGCATTCT. It translates to CAWSTEANQPQHS.

As for this clonotype: A read error may be the cause here, since a much bigger clone is one base away. The chain couples TRBV2 to TRBJ2-7; unclear D gene. Germline loops: CDR1 SNHLY, CDR2 FYNNEI. This CDR3 spans 12 amino acids. The CDR3 sequence is CTSSPGSYEQYF. In nucleotides, the CDR3 is TGTACCAGCAGCCCCGGGTCCTACGAGCAGTACTTC.

The chain links TRBV14 to TRBJ2-1; maybe TRBD2 (6 bases). The CDR3 sequence is 14 residues long. Trimming shortened V by 5 bases and J by 6 bases, and 14 bases separated the two germline ends. The germline gives CDR1 SGHDN, CDR2 FVKESK. The CDR3 spells CASSSRDWGNEQFF. The CDR3 nucleotides are TGTGCCAGCAGCTCCCGGGACTGGGGCAATGAGCAGTTCTTC. Together with reference TRBV14 and TRBJ2-1, the CDR3 gives the full variable domain: EAGVTQFPSHSVIEKGQTVTLRCDPISGHDNLYWYRRVMGKEIKFLLHFVKESKQDESGMPNNRFLAERTGGTYSTLKVQPAELEDSGVYFCASSSRDWGNEQFFGPGTRLTVL.

This clonotype was detected many times. This chain uses TRBV29-1 with TRBJ1-2; 7 positions agree with TRBD1. The CDR3 has 14 residues. Trimming cost V 1 base and J 1 base; bases outside gene matches: 3. The germline V gene has CDR1 SQVTM and CDR2 ANQGSEA. The CDR3 DNA reads as TGCAGCGTTGAAGGACAGGGACTTAACTATGGCTACACCTTC. Translated, it gives CSVEGQGLNYGYTF.

There are many counts of this clonotype. The chain couples TRBV7-2 to TRBJ2-1; 10 bases fit TRBD2. V was clipped by 5 bases and J by 1 base; unmatched bases: 11. This CDR3 comprises 18 residues. Germline V CDR1 and CDR2: SGHTA, FQGNSA. As DNA, the CDR3 is TGTGCCAGCAGCCGCCCTAGTAGCGGGAGGACTTCCTACAATGAGCAGTTCTTC. This gives the protein CASSRPSSGRTSYNEQFF. The complete variable domain, with remaining parts taken from reference TRBV7-2 and TRBJ2-1, reads GAGVSQSPSNKVTEKGKDVELRCDPISGHTALYWYRQSLGQGLEFLIYFQGNSAPDKSGLPSDRFSAERTGGSVSTLTIQRTQQEDSAVYLCASSRPSSGRTSYNEQFFGPGTRLTVL.

This clonotype was found a few times. The chain is built from TRBV5-1 and TRBJ2-5, with 8 bases identical to TRBD2. The ends lost 4 bases at V and 5 bases at J; junction bases unmatched: 13. Germline assignment: CDR1 SGHRS and CDR2 YFSETQ. The CDR3 sequence is 16 residues long. CDR3 in DNA: TGCGCCAGCAGCCCGGGACTAGATGGTTGGTCGGAGACCCAGTACTTC. Translation gives CASSPGLDGWSETQYF. Complete variable domain (other parts from reference TRBV5-1 and TRBJ2-5): KAGVTQTPRYLIKTRGQQVTLSCSPISGHRSVSWYQQTPGQGLQFLFEYFSETQRNKGNFPGRFSGRQFSNSRSEMNVSTLELGDSALYLCASSPGLDGWSETQYFGPGTRLLVL.

This clonotype was counted many times. The chain is built from TRBV3-1 and TRBJ2-4, with a possible D match to TRBD2 (6 bases). This CDR3 comprises 15 residues. CDR1 and CDR2 from the germline V gene are LGHDT and YNNKEL (reference sequence). V was pared by 3 bases and J by 10 bases, with 19 bases between. The CDR3 loop reads CASSHYGSATGIQYF. The CDR3 coding sequence is TGTGCCAGCAGCCACTACGGGAGCGCCACAGGAATTCAGTACTTC. Looking up the rest from reference TRBV3-1 and TRBJ2-4 gives the full variable domain: DTAVSQTPKYLVTQMGNDKSIKCEQNLGHDTMYWYKQDSKKFLKIMFSYNNKELIINETVPNRFSPKSPDKAHLNLHINSLELGDSAVYFCASSHYGSATGIQYFGAGTRLSVL.

This clonotype was counted ten times or more. V is TRBV11-2 and J is TRBJ1-4; 7 bases fit TRBD1. The V gene end was trimmed by 5 bases and the J gene end by 4 bases; junction bases not matched to a gene: 10. Per germline, CDR1 SGHAT and CDR2 FQNNGV. This CDR3 spans 16 amino acids. CDR3 nucleotide sequence: TGTGCCAGCAGCCGTCCCGGGACAGCCCTTAATGAAAAACTGTTTTTT. This gives the protein CASSRPGTALNEKLFF. Variable domain in full (rest from reference TRBV11-2 and TRBJ1-4): EAGVAQSPRYKIIEKRQSVAFWCNPISGHATLYWYQQILGQGPKLLIQFQNNGVVDDSQLPKDRFSAERLKGVDSTLKIQPAKLEDSAVYLCASSRPGTALNEKLFFGSGTQLSVL.